The T cell receptor (beta chain) described here comes from a study of T cells after yellow fever vaccination. Study at large: Fractions of low cell number were prepared using SMART-Seq v4 Ultra Low Input.

The germline gives CDR1 SEHNR, CDR2 FQNEAQ (reference sequence). The V gene end was trimmed by 2 bases and the J gene end by 6 bases; junction bases not matched to a gene: 4. The CDR3 runs to 14 residues. This clonotype was found a few times. Its matching antigen is unknown. By 5'RACE template switching, TCR cDNA was produced, with a universal primer site and UMIs added in the process. TCRdb processed the 5' RACE reads anew with MiXCR; each CDR3 protein has one entry. The sample consists of roughly 250,000 distinct CDR3 sequences, approximately 13% of them appearing once. Findings and caveats of the study: Though it reached lower strength, the secondary response hit its peak faster, day 5 versus 15. A large majority of primary-vaccination clones showed up again after the booster (approximately 96% CD4, 75% to 90% CD8).

This clonotype originated in a man aged 25 to 40 who received the YFV17D yellow fever vaccine. The chain carries TRBV7-9 and TRBJ2-7; 10 positions match TRBD2. Sequences were derived from CD4+ T cells sorted from PBMCs, sampled 45 days after the yellow fever booster vaccination. CDR3 loop: CASSLSGRASEQYF. As DNA, the CDR3 is TGTGCCAGCAGCTTAAGCGGGAGGGCCAGCGAGCAGTACTTC.